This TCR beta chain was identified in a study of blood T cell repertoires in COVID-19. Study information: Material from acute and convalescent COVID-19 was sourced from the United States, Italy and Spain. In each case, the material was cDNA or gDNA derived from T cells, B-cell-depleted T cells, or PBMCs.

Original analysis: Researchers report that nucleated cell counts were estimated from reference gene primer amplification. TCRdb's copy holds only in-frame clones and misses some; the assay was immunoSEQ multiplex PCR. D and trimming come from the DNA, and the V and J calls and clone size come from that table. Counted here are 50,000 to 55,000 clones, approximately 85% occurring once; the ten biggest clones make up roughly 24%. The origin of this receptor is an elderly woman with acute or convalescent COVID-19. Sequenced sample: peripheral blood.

As DNA, the CDR3 is TGCAGCGTTGAGCTTAGCGGGAGGGTCTACAATGAGCAGTTCTTC. Protein product: CSVELSGRVYNEQFF. The V gene is TRBV29-1, the J gene TRBJ2-1; 11 positions match TRBD2. The CDR3 sequence is 15 residues long. The V segment lost 3 bases and the J segment 3 bases; nucleotides outside the gene matches: 4. Per the germline V gene, CDR1 is SQVTM and CDR2 is ANQGSEA.